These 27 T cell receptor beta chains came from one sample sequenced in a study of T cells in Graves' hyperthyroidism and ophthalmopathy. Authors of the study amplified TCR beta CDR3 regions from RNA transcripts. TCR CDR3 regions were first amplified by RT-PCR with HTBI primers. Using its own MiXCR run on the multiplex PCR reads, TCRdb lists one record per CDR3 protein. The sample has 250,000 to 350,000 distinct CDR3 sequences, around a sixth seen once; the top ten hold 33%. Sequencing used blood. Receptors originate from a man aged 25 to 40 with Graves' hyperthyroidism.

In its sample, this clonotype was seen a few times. The CDR3 loop is CSARDPLDYEQYF. Here the CDR3 DNA reads TGCAGTGCTAGAGACCCGCTAGACTACGAGCAGTACTTC. The rearrangement joins TRBV20-1 to TRBJ2-7; D not certain. The CDR3 has 13 amino acids. V lost 0 bases and J lost 3, with 9 bases in between. The germline gives CDR1 DFQATT, CDR2 SNEGSKA (reference sequence).

The CDR3 protein is CASSFYGSNTEAFF. The CDR3 DNA sequence: TGTGCCAGCAGCTTTTACGGTTCGAACACTGAAGCTTTCTTT. The rearrangement uses TRBV7-2 and TRBJ1-1; D unresolved. V gave up 3 bases and J gave up 1 base, with 9 bases separating them. Germline V gives CDR1 SGHTA, CDR2 FQGNSA. There are 14 residues in the CDR3.

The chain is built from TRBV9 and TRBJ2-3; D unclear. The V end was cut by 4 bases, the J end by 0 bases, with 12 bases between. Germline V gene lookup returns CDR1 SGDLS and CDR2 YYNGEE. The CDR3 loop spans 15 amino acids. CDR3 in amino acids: CASSPRRSSTDTQYF. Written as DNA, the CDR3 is TGTGCCAGCAGCCCCAGACGCAGCAGCACAGATACGCAGTATTTT.

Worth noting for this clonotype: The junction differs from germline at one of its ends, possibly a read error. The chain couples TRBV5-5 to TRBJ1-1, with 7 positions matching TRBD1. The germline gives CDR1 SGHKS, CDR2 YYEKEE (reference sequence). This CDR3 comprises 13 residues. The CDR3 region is CACSLTGDTEAFF. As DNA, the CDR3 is TGTGCCTGCAGCTTAACAGGGGATACTGAAGCTTTCTTT.

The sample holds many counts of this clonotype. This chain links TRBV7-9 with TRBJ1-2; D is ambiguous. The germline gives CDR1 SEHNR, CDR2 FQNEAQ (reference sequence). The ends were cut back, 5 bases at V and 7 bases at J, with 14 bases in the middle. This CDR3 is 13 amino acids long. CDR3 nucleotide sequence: TGTGCCAGCAGCGTCGGAGGGTTTGGTGGCTACACCTTC. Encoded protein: CASSVGGFGGYTF. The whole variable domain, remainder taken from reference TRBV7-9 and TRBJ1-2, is DTGVSQNPRHKITKRGQNVTFRCDPISEHNRLYWYRQTLGQGPEFLTYFQNEAQLEKSRLLSDRFSAERPKGSFSTLEIQRTEQGDSAMYLCASSVGGFGGYTFGSGTRLTVV.

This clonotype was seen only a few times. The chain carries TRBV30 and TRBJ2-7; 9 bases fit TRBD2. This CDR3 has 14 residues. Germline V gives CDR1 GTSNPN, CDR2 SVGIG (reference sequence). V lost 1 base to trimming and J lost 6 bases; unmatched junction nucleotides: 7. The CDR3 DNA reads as TGTGCCTGGAGTGGCGGGAGGGGAACCGGCGAGCAGTACTTC. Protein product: CAWSGGRGTGEQYF.

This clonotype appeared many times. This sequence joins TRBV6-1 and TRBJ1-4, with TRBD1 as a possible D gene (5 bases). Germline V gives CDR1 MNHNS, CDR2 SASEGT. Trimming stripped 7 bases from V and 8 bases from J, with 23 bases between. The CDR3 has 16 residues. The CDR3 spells CASTLLTTATKEKLFF. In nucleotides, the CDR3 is TGTGCCAGCACCCTACTTACGACAGCGACCAAGGAAAAACTGTTTTTT.

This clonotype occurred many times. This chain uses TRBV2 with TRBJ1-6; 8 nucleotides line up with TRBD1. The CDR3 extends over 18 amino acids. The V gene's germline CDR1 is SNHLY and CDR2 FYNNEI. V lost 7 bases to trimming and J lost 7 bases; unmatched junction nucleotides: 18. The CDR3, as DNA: TGTGCCAGCAACCGAGGGACAGGCGTTGGAGGGGGAAATTCACCCCTCCACTTT. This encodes CASNRGTGVGGGNSPLHF.

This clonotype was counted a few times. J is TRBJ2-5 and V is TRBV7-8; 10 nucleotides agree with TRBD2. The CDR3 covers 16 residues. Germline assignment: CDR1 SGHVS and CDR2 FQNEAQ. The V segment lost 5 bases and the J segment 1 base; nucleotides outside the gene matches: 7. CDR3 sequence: CASSITSGKPQETQYF. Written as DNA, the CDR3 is TGTGCCAGCAGCATTACTAGCGGGAAGCCCCAAGAGACCCAGTACTTC. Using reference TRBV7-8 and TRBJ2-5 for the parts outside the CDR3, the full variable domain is GAGVSQSPRYKVAKRGQDVALRCDPISGHVSLFWYQQALGQGPEFLTYFQNEAQLDKSGLPSDRFFAERPEGSVSTLKIQRTQQEDSAVYLCASSITSGKPQETQYFGPGTRLLVL.

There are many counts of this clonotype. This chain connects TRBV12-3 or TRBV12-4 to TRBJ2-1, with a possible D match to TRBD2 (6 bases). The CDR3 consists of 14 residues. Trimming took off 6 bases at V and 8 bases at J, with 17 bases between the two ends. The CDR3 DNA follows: TGTGCCAGCAGCCGATGGGGGGAGAGGCATGAGCAGTTCTTC. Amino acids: CASSRWGERHEQFF.

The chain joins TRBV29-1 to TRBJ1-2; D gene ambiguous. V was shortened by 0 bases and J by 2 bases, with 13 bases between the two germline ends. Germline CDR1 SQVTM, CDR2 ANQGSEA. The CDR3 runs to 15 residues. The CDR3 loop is CSVEDAPDGNYGYTF. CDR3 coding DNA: TGCAGCGTTGAAGATGCACCGGACGGGAACTATGGCTACACCTTC.

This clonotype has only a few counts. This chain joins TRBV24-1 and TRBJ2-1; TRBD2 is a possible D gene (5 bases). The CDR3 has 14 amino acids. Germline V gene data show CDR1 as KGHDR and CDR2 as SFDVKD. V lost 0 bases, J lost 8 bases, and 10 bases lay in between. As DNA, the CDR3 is TGTGCCACCAGTGATTTGATTACGCGGGATGAGCAGTTCTTC. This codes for CATSDLITRDEQFF.

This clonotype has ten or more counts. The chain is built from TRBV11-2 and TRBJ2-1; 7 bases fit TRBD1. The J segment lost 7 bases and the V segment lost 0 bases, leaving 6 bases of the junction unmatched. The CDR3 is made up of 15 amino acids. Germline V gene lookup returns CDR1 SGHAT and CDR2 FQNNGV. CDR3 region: CASSLEGGISNEQFF. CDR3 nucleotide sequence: TGTGCCAGCAGCTTAGAAGGGGGCATAAGTAATGAGCAGTTCTTC.

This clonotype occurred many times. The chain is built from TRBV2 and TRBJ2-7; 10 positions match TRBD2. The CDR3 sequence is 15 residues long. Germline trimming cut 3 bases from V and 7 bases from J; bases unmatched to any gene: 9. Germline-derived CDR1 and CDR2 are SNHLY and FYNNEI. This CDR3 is CASSDDQAGGEEQYF. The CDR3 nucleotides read TGTGCCAGCAGTGACGATCAAGCGGGAGGGGAGGAGCAGTACTTC.

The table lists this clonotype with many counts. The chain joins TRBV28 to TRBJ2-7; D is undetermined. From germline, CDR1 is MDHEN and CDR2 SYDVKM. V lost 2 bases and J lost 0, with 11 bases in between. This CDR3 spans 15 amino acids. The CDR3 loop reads CASSLPQDSSYEQYF. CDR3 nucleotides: TGTGCCAGCAGTTTACCCCAGGATAGCTCCTACGAGCAGTACTTC.

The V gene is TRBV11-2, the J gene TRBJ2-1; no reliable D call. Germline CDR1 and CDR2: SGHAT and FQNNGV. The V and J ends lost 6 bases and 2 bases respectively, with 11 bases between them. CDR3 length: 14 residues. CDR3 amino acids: CASSGPSAYNEQFF. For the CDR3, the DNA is TGTGCCAGCAGTGGGCCATCGGCCTACAATGAGCAGTTCTTC.

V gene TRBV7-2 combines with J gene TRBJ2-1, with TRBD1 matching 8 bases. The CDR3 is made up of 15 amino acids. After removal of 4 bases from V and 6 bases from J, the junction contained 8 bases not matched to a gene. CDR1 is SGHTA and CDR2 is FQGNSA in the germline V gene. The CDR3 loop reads CASSSRTGLINEQFF. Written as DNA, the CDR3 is TGTGCCAGCAGCTCCCGGACAGGGCTAATCAATGAGCAGTTCTTC.

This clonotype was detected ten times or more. CDR3 DNA: TGTGCCAGCAGCCAAGATCCGGCCTACGAGCAGTACTTC. Encoded protein: CASSQDPAYEQYF. The chain joins TRBV3-1 to TRBJ2-7; no clear D. V was pared by 0 bases and J by 2 bases, with 5 bases between. The CDR3 length is 13 residues. Germline CDR1 is LGHDT and CDR2 is YNNKEL (reference sequence).

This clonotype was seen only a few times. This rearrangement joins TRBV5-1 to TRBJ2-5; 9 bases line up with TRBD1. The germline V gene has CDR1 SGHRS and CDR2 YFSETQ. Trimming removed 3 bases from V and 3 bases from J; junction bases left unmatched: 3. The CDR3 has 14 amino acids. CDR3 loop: CASSYGQGKETQYF. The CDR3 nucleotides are TGCGCCAGCAGCTACGGACAGGGGAAAGAGACCCAGTACTTC.

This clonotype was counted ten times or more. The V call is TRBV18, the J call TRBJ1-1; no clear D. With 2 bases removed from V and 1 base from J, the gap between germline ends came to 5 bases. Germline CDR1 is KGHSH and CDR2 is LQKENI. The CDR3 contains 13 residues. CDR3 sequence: CASSPERNTEAFF. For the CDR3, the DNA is TGTGCCAGCTCACCAGAGAGGAACACTGAAGCTTTCTTT.

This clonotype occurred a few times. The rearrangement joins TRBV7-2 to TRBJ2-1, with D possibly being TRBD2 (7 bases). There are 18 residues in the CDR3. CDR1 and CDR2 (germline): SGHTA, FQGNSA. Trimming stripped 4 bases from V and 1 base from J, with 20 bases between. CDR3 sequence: CASSSPLQRGGSYNEQFF. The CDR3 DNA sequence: TGTGCCAGCAGCTCACCCCTTCAGAGGGGGGGGTCCTACAATGAGCAGTTCTTC.

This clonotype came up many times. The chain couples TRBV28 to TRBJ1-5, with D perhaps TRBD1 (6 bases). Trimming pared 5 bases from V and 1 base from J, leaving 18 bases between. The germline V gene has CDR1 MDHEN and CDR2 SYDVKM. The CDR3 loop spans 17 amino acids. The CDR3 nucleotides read TGTGCCAGCAGTCCGCGATCGGGGGCCCGGAGCAATCAGCCCCAGCATTTT. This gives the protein CASSPRSGARSNQPQHF. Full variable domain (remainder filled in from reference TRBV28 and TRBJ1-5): DVKVTQSSRYLVKRTGEKVFLECVQDMDHENMFWYRQDPGLGLRLIYFSYDVKMKEKGDIPEGYSVSREKKERFSLILESASTNQTSMYLCASSPRSGARSNQPQHFGDGTRLSIL.

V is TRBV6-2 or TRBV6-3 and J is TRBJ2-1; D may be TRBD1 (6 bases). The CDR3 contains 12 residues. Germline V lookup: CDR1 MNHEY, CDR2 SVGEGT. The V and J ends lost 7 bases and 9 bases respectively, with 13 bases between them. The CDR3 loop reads CASKGVAGEQFF. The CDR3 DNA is TGTGCCAGCAAGGGGGTAGCTGGTGAGCAGTTCTTC.

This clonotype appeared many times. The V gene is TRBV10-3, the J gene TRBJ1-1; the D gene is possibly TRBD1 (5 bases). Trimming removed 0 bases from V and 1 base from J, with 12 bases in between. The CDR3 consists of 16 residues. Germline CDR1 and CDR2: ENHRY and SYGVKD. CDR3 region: CAISESLGRENTEAFF. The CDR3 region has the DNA TGTGCCATCAGTGAGTCTCTAGGCAGGGAGAACACTGAAGCTTTCTTT.

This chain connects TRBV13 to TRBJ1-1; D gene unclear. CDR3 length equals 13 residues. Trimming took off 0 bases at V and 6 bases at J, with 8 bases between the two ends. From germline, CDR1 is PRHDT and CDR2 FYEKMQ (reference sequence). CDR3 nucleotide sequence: TGTGCCAGCAGCTTAGGACCGGTGCCTGAAGCTTTCTTT. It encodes CASSLGPVPEAFF.

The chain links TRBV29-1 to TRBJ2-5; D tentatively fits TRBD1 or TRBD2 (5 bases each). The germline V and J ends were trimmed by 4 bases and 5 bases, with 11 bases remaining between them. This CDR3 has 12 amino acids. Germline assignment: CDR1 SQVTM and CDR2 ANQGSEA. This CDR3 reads CSVAEGRETQYF. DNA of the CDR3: TGCAGCGTTGCAGAGGGGCGGGAGACCCAGTACTTC.

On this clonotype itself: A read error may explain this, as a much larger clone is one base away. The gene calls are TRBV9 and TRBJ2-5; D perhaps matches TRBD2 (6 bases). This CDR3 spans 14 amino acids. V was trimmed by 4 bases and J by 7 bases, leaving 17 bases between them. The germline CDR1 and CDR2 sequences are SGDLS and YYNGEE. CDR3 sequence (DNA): TGTGCCAGCAGCCCCCCGGGGGAGAGTTGGACCCAGTACTTC. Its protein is CASSPPGESWTQYF.